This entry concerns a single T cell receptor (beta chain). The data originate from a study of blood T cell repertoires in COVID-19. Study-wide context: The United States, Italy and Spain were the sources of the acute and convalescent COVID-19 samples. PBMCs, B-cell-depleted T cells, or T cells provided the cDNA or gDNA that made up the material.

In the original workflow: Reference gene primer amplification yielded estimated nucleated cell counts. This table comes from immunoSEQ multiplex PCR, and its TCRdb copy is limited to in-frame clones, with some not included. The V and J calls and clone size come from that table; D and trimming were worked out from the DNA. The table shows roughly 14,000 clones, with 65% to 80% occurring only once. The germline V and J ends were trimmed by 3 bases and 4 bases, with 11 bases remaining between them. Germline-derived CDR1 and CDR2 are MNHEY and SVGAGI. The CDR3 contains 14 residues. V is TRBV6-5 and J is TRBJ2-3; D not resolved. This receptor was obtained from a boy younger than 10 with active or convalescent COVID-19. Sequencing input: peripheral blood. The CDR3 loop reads CASSYRRPADTQYF. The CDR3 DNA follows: TGTGCCAGCAGTTATCGGCGGCCCGCAGATACGCAGTATTTT.